These T cell receptor beta chains were read from a single sample in a study of STAT5B mutations in CD4+ large granular lymphocyte leukemia. Only in-frame clones appear in the TCRdb table, and some are missing; sequencing was by immunoSEQ multiplex PCR. Seen here are around 21,000 clones, approximately 71% observed once, and the top ten hold 3.5% to 5%. The sequenced sample consisted of CD4+ T cells from blood buffy coats. The origin of the receptors is a human donor in good health. The CDR3 runs from the conserved cysteine through the conserved F or W. A D gene is named only where the DNA matches it firmly. The size entry is marked missing in some rows and otherwise reads once, few, many or a size class.

once TRBJ2-7 TRBV9 NA CASPLGRAYEQYF TGTGCCAGCCCTTTGGGCAGGGCCTACGAGCAGTACTTC
NA TRBJ1-4 TRBV6-5 NA CASTRGQGSEKLFF TGTGCCAGCACACGAGGCCAGGGGTCGGAAAAACTGTTTTTT
NA TRBJ1-5 TRBV19 NA CASSIDSGDQPQHF TGTGCCAGTAGTATAGATTCAGGGGATCAGCCCCAGCATTTT
NA TRBJ1-1 TRBV7-2 NA CASSLGGSAEAFF TGTGCCAGCAGCTTAGGAGGATCAGCTGAAGCTTTCTTT
once TRBJ2-2 TRBV30 TRBD1 CAWSRDRGYGELFF TGTGCCTGGAGCCGGGACAGGGGTTATGGGGAGCTGTTTTTT
NA TRBJ1-3 TRBV6-6 TRBD1 CVAFGDREGGNTIYF TGCGTAGCTTTTGGGGACAGGGAAGGCGGAAACACCATATATTTT
few TRBJ1-1 TRBV7-2 TRBD1 CASSARQGKNEAFF TGTGCCAGCAGCGCCCGACAGGGAAAGAATGAAGCTTTCTTT
once TRBJ1-5 TRBV6-6 TRBD1 CASSYDRGGSNQPQHF TGTGCCAGCAGTTACGACAGGGGCGGCAGCAATCAGCCCCAGCATTTT
NA TRBJ2-1 TRBV6-5 NA CASSYRGTPPYNEQFF TGTGCCAGCAGTTACAGGGGGACTCCGCCGTACAATGAGCAGTTCTTC
NA TRBJ2-7 TRBV2 TRBD2 CASSQEGGRVVEQYF TGTGCCAGCAGTCAAGAGGGCGGGAGAGTAGTCGAGCAGTACTTC
once TRBJ2-2 TRBV5-5 NA CASSLIGKNGELFF TGTGCCAGCAGCTTGATAGGGAAGAACGGGGAGCTGTTTTTT
NA TRBJ2-5 TRBV7-9 TRBD2 CASSSGLAGGYSETQYF TGTGCCAGCAGCTCGGGACTAGCGGGAGGATATTCAGAGACCCAGTACTTC
NA TRBJ2-1 TRBV5-4 NA CASSPTSHRGNEQFF TGTGCCAGCAGCCCGACCAGTCATCGAGGCAATGAGCAGTTCTTC
once TRBJ2-3 TRBV10-3 TRBD2 CATRPGLAGERADTQYF TGTGCCACCCGACCCGGACTAGCGGGAGAGAGGGCAGATACGCAGTATTTT
once TRBJ1-5 TRBV7-8 TRBD1 CASSLEGQGDTNQHF TGTGCCAGCAGCTTAGAGGGACAGGGGGATACCAACCAGCATTTT
NA TRBJ2-3 TRBV11-3 NA CASSLLGGTARDTQYF TGTGCCAGCAGCTTATTAGGGGGAACGGCTAGGGATACGCAGTATTTT
NA TRBJ2-7 TRBV6-5 NA CASSYRAGPYEQYF TGTGCCAGCAGTTATCGGGCAGGGCCCTACGAGCAGTACTTC
once TRBJ1-2 TRBV6-5 NA CASSYSTGEGYGYTF TGTGCCAGCAGTTACTCGACGGGCGAGGGCTATGGCTACACCTTC
NA TRBJ2-1 TRBV19 TRBD2 CASSIIPAGGSYNEQFF TGTGCCAGTAGTATCATCCCAGCGGGGGGCTCCTACAATGAGCAGTTCTTC
NA TRBJ2-5 TRBV28 NA CATHRDLRQETQYF TGTGCCACCCACAGGGACCTTCGGCAAGAGACCCAGTACTTC
few TRBJ1-2 TRBV5-4 NA CASSNDNYGYTF TGTGCCAGCAGCAACGACAACTATGGCTACACCTTC
once TRBJ2-5 TRBV6-6 NA CASSYAPSMGQETQYF TGTGCCAGCAGTTACGCACCTAGCATGGGACAAGAGACCCAGTACTTC
NA TRBJ1-3 TRBV6-6 TRBD1 CASSISRGVSGNTIYF TGTGCCAGCAGTATCAGCAGGGGGGTCTCTGGAAACACCATATATTTT
NA TRBJ2-7 TRBV6-1 NA CASSPDWYSSDEQYF TGTGCCAGCAGCCCCGACTGGTATAGTTCTGACGAGCAGTACTTC
NA TRBJ1-2 TRBV6-1 NA CASTGAGSYTF TGTGCCAGCACTGGAGCTGGGAGCTACACCTTC
NA TRBJ1-5 TRBV27 TRBD1 CASRAGTGANQPQHF TGTGCCAGCAGGGCGGGGACAGGGGCCAATCAGCCCCAGCATTTT
NA TRBJ2-6 TRBV7-9 NA CASSSWPGANVLTF TGTGCCAGCAGCTCCTGGCCCGGGGCCAACGTCCTGACTTTC